This TCR beta chain was documented in a study of blood T cell repertoires in COVID-19. Study details: Samples of COVID-19 (acute and convalescent) were obtained from the United States, Italy and Spain.

In the authors' workflow: Counts of nucleated cells, estimated from reference gene primer amplification, were obtained. Here immunoSEQ multiplex PCR was the method, and the copy in TCRdb shows in-frame clones only, minus some. The DNA was the basis for D and trimming; V, J and clone size are from that table. This table has 75,000 to 80,000 clones, approximately 90% appearing once. Per the germline V gene, CDR1 is SGHDT and CDR2 is YYEEEE. CDR3 length: 14 residues. The V and J ends lost 5 bases and 0 bases respectively, with 10 bases between them. The chain recombines TRBV5-6 with TRBJ2-3; D call uncertain. The receptor's source is a human donor in a cohort sampled during active COVID-19. Sequencing was done on a sample of peripheral blood. The CDR3 sequence is CASSIRSSTDTQYF. CDR3 nucleotides: TGTGCCAGCAGTATCAGATCCAGCACAGATACGCAGTATTTT. The complete variable domain, with remaining parts taken from reference TRBV5-6 and TRBJ2-3, reads DAGVTQSPTHLIKTRGQQVTLRCSPKSGHDTVSWYQQALGQGPQFIFQYYEEEERQRGNFPDRFSGHQFPNYSSELNVNALLLGDSALYLCASSIRSSTDTQYFGPGTRLTVL.